This record concerns one TCR beta chain sequence. Its antigen is undetermined. The data are from a study of a mutant IDH1 vaccine in newly diagnosed glioma. This CDR3 has 11 residues. V lost 0 bases to trimming and J lost 8 bases, with 5 bases between them. Germline CDR1 is SGHDT and CDR2 is YYEEEE. Described time point: week 5, during vaccination. Each vaccine dose was 300 ug of mutant IDH1 20-mer peptide, with topical imiquimod. Sequenced by immunoSEQ multiplex PCR; TCRdb stores in-frame clones only, minus some. This sample carries approximately 39,000 clones, roughly 76% of them seen once, and the ten largest clones take about an eighth.

The V call is TRBV5-6, the J call TRBJ1-2; no clear D. The material was PBMCs, obtained from a glioma patient whose treatment included an IDH1 peptide vaccine. The source is a man aged 45-65 years with glioma. As DNA, the CDR3 is TGTGCCAGCAGCTTGGGAGTCGGCTACACCTTC. Its protein product is CASSLGVGYTF.